The clone carrying this T cell receptor beta chain appeared once. Per the germline V gene, CDR1 is ENHRY and CDR2 is SYGVKD. Trimming pared 7 bases from V and 7 bases from J, leaving 16 bases between. This CDR3 has 14 residues. This specimen comes from a study of cytotoxic CD8 clonotypes in ibrutinib-treated CLL. Sequencing used immunoSEQ multiplex PCR; TCRdb keeps in-frame clones, though not all of them. The repertoire has about 140,000 clones, more than 75% of them found once; the top ten carry roughly 7.6%. This sample comprised PBMCs, obtained after 36 months of ibrutinib treatment. The chain uses TRBV10-3 and TRBJ1-4, with D possibly TRBD1 on 6 matching bases. The TCR was taken from a human donor with chronic lymphocytic leukemia. The DNA of the CDR3 is TGTGCCATCACTAACAGGGATAAAGGTGAAAAACTGTTTTTT. It encodes CAITNRDKGEKLFF.